Listed below are T cell receptor beta chains from one sample, sequenced in a study of OX40 agonist ivuxolimab in advanced cancers. TCRdb keeps only in-frame clones here, not all; method: immunoSEQ multiplex PCR. The sample contains some 48,000 clones, 81% of which appear only once. Sequenced here: CD4+ or CD8+ T cells sorted from blood, sampled in a trial of the OX40 agonist ivuxolimab. The receptors were sampled from an adult with an advanced solid tumor such as melanoma, head and neck, liver or kidney cancer. Each CDR3 is given with its conserved first and last residue. The D gene is left open where the match is weak. Expanded clones get a size class; other rows say once, few or many, or leave the size out.

j_call: TRBJ2-5; d_call: TRBD2; v_call: TRBV7-6; clone_size: .; cdr3_nt: TGTGCCAGCGTTACCTTCGGTAGCGGGGAGACCCAGTACTTC; cdr3_aa: CASVTFGSGETQYF
j_call: TRBJ2-1; d_call: .; v_call: TRBV15; clone_size: .; cdr3_nt: TGTGCCACCAGCAGAGATGGGGGTGGGTACAATGAGCAGTTCTTC; cdr3_aa: CATSRDGGGYNEQFF
j_call: TRBJ2-7; d_call: TRBD2; v_call: TRBV5-5; clone_size: .; cdr3_nt: TGTGCCAGCCGGGCTAGCGGGAATTACGAGCAGTACTTC; cdr3_aa: CASRASGNYEQYF
j_call: TRBJ2-1; d_call: TRBD1; v_call: TRBV7-2; clone_size: .; cdr3_nt: TGTGCCAGCAGCCCGTACGGGACAGGGAGCTCCTACAATGAGCAGTTCTTC; cdr3_aa: CASSPYGTGSSYNEQFF
j_call: TRBJ2-1; d_call: TRBD2; v_call: TRBV7-9; clone_size: .; cdr3_nt: TGTGCCAGCAGCTTATACCCTAGCGGGGGCAATGAGCAGTTCTTC; cdr3_aa: CASSLYPSGGNEQFF
j_call: TRBJ2-3; d_call: .; v_call: TRBV28; clone_size: .; cdr3_nt: TGTGCCAGCGCACGGTTCGGAGCGGTTAGCACAGATACGCAGTATTTT; cdr3_aa: CASARFGAVSTDTQYF
j_call: TRBJ2-3; d_call: TRBD1; v_call: TRBV14; clone_size: .; cdr3_nt: TGTGCCAGCAGCAGAAGGTTACAGGGGTTCGGGACAGATACGCAGTATTTT; cdr3_aa: CASSRRLQGFGTDTQYF
j_call: TRBJ2-7; d_call: .; v_call: TRBV29-1; clone_size: .; cdr3_nt: TGCAGCCTTCGGGACAACTCCTACGAGCAGTACTTC; cdr3_aa: CSLRDNSYEQYF
j_call: TRBJ2-7; d_call: TRBD2; v_call: TRBV5-1; clone_size: .; cdr3_nt: TGCGCCAGCAGCAGACGGACTAGCGGTGCCTACGAGCAGTACTTC; cdr3_aa: CASSRRTSGAYEQYF
j_call: TRBJ2-3; d_call: .; v_call: TRBV21-1; clone_size: .; cdr3_nt: TGTGCCAGCAGCAGGGGAGGGACGGATTTTACAGATACGCAGTATTTT; cdr3_aa: CASSRGGTDFTDTQYF
j_call: TRBJ1-6; d_call: .; v_call: TRBV14; clone_size: medium-sized; cdr3_nt: TGTGCCAGCAGCCGTAGCTCCTATAATTCACCCCTCCACTTT; cdr3_aa: CASSRSSYNSPLHF
j_call: TRBJ2-5; d_call: .; v_call: TRBV4-1; clone_size: .; cdr3_nt: TGCGCCAGCAGCCAGACACAGGCCCAAGAGACCCAGTACTTC; cdr3_aa: CASSQTQAQETQYF
j_call: TRBJ2-3; d_call: TRBD2; v_call: TRBV19; clone_size: few; cdr3_nt: TGTGCCAGTAGTGGGACTAGCGGGAGAACAGATACGCAGTATTTT; cdr3_aa: CASSGTSGRTDTQYF
j_call: TRBJ2-7; d_call: TRBD1; v_call: TRBV5-4; clone_size: .; cdr3_nt: TGTGCCAGCAGCTCTACAGGGGGCCTCGACGAGCAGTACTTC; cdr3_aa: CASSSTGGLDEQYF
j_call: TRBJ2-1; d_call: TRBD2; v_call: TRBV6-6; clone_size: .; cdr3_nt: TGTGCCAGCAGTTACTTTAGCGGGAGAAACAATGAGCAGTTCTTC; cdr3_aa: CASSYFSGRNNEQFF
j_call: TRBJ2-5; d_call: .; v_call: TRBV6-5; clone_size: .; cdr3_nt: TGTGCCAGCACTCTCGGATCGGGGGACCGGGAGACCCAGTACTTC; cdr3_aa: CASTLGSGDRETQYF
j_call: TRBJ2-7; d_call: .; v_call: TRBV11-2; clone_size: once; cdr3_nt: TGTGCCAGCAGCCCCGTTAGTCGGGTAGGATCCTACGAGCAGTACTTC; cdr3_aa: CASSPVSRVGSYEQYF
j_call: TRBJ2-3; d_call: .; v_call: TRBV7-7; clone_size: .; cdr3_nt: TGTGCCAGCAGCCCGAGCTGGGACCACACAGATACGCAGTATTTT; cdr3_aa: CASSPSWDHTDTQYF
j_call: TRBJ1-4; d_call: TRBD1; v_call: TRBV7-8; clone_size: once; cdr3_nt: TGTGCCAGCAGCTCCTTCCAGGGGGGTGGTGAAAAACTGTTTTTT; cdr3_aa: CASSSFQGGGEKLFF
j_call: TRBJ2-1; d_call: .; v_call: TRBV19; clone_size: .; cdr3_nt: TGTGCCAGTAGTAGCGGGATGTTAAATGAGCAGTTCTTC; cdr3_aa: CASSSGMLNEQFF
j_call: TRBJ1-2; d_call: .; v_call: TRBV28; clone_size: .; cdr3_nt: TGTGCCAGCCAAGAAACAGGCCATAAGGAGGCTGTCTATGGCTACACCTTC; cdr3_aa: CASQETGHKEAVYGYTF
j_call: TRBJ2-6; d_call: TRBD1; v_call: TRBV25-1; clone_size: .; cdr3_nt: TGTGCCAGCACCGGTCGTCAGGGGGCCTTCTCTGGGGCCAACGTCCTGACTTTC; cdr3_aa: CASTGRQGAFSGANVLTF
j_call: TRBJ2-5; d_call: .; v_call: TRBV6-6; clone_size: .; cdr3_nt: TGTGCCAGCGCCCAGCAGGAGACCCAGTACTTC; cdr3_aa: CASAQQETQYF
j_call: TRBJ2-1; d_call: TRBD2; v_call: TRBV18; clone_size: .; cdr3_nt: TGTGCCAGCTCACCATCTCAAGGGACTAGCTCCTACAATGAGCAGTTCTTC; cdr3_aa: CASSPSQGTSSYNEQFF
j_call: TRBJ2-1; d_call: TRBD1; v_call: TRBV4-3; clone_size: .; cdr3_nt: TGCGCCAGCAGCCAAGACTGGACAGGGATCGGCGTGGATGAGCAGTTCTTC; cdr3_aa: CASSQDWTGIGVDEQFF
j_call: TRBJ1-1; d_call: .; v_call: TRBV2; clone_size: .; cdr3_nt: TGTGCCAGCAGGGCTTGGGGCACTGAAGCTTTCTTT; cdr3_aa: CASRAWGTEAFF
j_call: TRBJ2-7; d_call: .; v_call: TRBV4-1; clone_size: .; cdr3_nt: TGCGCCAGCAGCCAAGAGATAGCAGGGTACTACGAGCAGTACTTC; cdr3_aa: CASSQEIAGYYEQYF
j_call: TRBJ2-3; d_call: TRBD2; v_call: TRBV5-4; clone_size: .; cdr3_nt: TGTGCCAGCAGCTTGGATCCTAGCGGGGACACAGATACGCAGTATTTT; cdr3_aa: CASSLDPSGDTDTQYF
j_call: TRBJ1-1; d_call: .; v_call: TRBV9; clone_size: .; cdr3_nt: TGTGCCAGCAGCCCCGGGTACACTGAAGCTTTCTTT; cdr3_aa: CASSPGYTEAFF
j_call: TRBJ2-2; d_call: .; v_call: TRBV11-2; clone_size: .; cdr3_nt: TGTGCCAGCAGCTTAGGCCCCGGGATACAGGCGGGGGAGCTGTTTTTT; cdr3_aa: CASSLGPGIQAGELFF
j_call: TRBJ1-4; d_call: .; v_call: TRBV5-1; clone_size: .; cdr3_nt: TGCGCCAGCAGCATCACTCCATCTAATGAAAAACTGTTTTTT; cdr3_aa: CASSITPSNEKLFF
j_call: TRBJ1-6; d_call: TRBD1; v_call: TRBV19; clone_size: .; cdr3_nt: TGTGCCAGTAGGCTGACAGGGGGCTCTTCACCCCTCCACTTT; cdr3_aa: CASRLTGGSSPLHF
j_call: TRBJ2-3; d_call: .; v_call: TRBV7-6; clone_size: .; cdr3_nt: TGTGCCAGCAGCTTAATTCCCGCAGATACGCAGTATTTT; cdr3_aa: CASSLIPADTQYF
j_call: TRBJ2-5; d_call: .; v_call: TRBV5-4; clone_size: once; cdr3_nt: TGTGCCAGCAGCTTGGGGGGCCGGGACGAGACCCAGTACTTC; cdr3_aa: CASSLGGRDETQYF
j_call: TRBJ2-2; d_call: TRBD1; v_call: TRBV10-3; clone_size: .; cdr3_nt: TGTGCCATCAGTGTCCGGCAGGGGGAAACCGGGGAGCTGTTTTTT; cdr3_aa: CAISVRQGETGELFF
j_call: TRBJ1-1; d_call: .; v_call: TRBV19; clone_size: .; cdr3_nt: TGTGCCAGTAGTATAGATCGGACCCTTCTCCGCCAGGACATGAACACTGAAGCTTTCTTT; cdr3_aa: CASSIDRTLLRQDMNTEAFF
j_call: TRBJ2-1; d_call: TRBD2; v_call: TRBV7-2; clone_size: once; cdr3_nt: TGTGCCAGCAGCTTAGCCGGAGAAGCTAGCGGGAGGGAGCAGTTCTTC; cdr3_aa: CASSLAGEASGREQFF
j_call: TRBJ2-7; d_call: .; v_call: TRBV29-1; clone_size: .; cdr3_nt: TGCAGCGTTGGTCTAACTGGTAGCTCCTACGAGCAGTACTTC; cdr3_aa: CSVGLTGSSYEQYF
j_call: TRBJ1-6; d_call: TRBD1; v_call: TRBV5-1; clone_size: .; cdr3_nt: TGCGCCAGCAGGCGAGGACAGGGGGCTTCACCCCTCCACTTT; cdr3_aa: CASRRGQGASPLHF